These 3 T cell receptor beta chains came from one sample sequenced in a study of glioma-infiltrating T cells after dendritic cell vaccination. Time point described: after dendritic cell vaccination, including at tumor progression/relapse. Sequencing was performed with immunoSEQ multiplex PCR; in TCRdb, only in-frame clones are kept and a portion is missing. This sample carries tens of thousands of clones, around four fifths of them seen once, and the ten largest clones take around 7%. The specimen comprised blood, sampled after dendritic cell vaccination. The source is a human donor with glioblastoma.

The chain recombines TRBV18 with TRBJ2-3; 9 bases line up with TRBD1. The J segment lost 0 bases and the V segment lost 2 bases, leaving 0 bases of the junction unmatched. This CDR3 spans 15 amino acids. Germline values: CDR1 KGHSH, CDR2 LQKENI. CDR3 DNA sequence: TGTGCCAGCTCACCAGGGACAGGGAGCACAGATACGCAGTATTTT. Translating it yields CASSPGTGSTDTQYF.

The J gene is TRBJ1-1, the V gene TRBV5-1, with TRBD1 as a possible D gene (5 bases). This CDR3 has 13 amino acids. Trimming left V 4 bases short and J 8 bases short, with 15 bases between. Germline V gene data show CDR1 as SGHRS and CDR2 as YFSETQ. For the CDR3, the DNA is TGCGCCAGCAGCCTATCGGACGGACAAGAAGCTTTCTTT. Translating it yields CASSLSDGQEAFF.

This clone was seen just once. The gene calls are TRBV11-3 and TRBJ2-6, with D possibly TRBD1 on 5 matching bases. Germline loops: CDR1 SGHNT, CDR2 YENEEA. CDR3 length equals 14 residues. The V gene lost 3 bases and the J gene lost 2 bases, with 5 bases spanning the gap. Here the CDR3 reads CASSLTAGANVLTF. The CDR3 region has the DNA TGTGCCAGCAGCTTGACAGCTGGGGCCAACGTCCTGACTTTC.